The rows below give T cell receptor beta chains drawn from one sample of a study of type 1 regulatory T cells. Each CDR3 protein is one row after TCRdb ran MiXCR on the reads. The sample lists around 88,000 distinct CDR3 sequences; roughly a third were seen once. What was sequenced was CD4+ T cells, either the whole sample or a sorted fraction (not recorded which). The source of these receptors is a human donor in good health. CDR3s leave out the opening cysteine and the closing phenylalanine or tryptophan. Part of the rows lack a size; the others show once, few, many or a class for expanded clones.

V	size	J	CDR3
TRBV13	few	TRBJ2-5	ASSTLSQETQY
TRBV19	NA	TRBJ2-1	ASRQTPGTGFAHEQF
TRBV6-2/TRBV6-3	NA	TRBJ1-2	ATIATGRSSGYT
TRBV5-1	few	TRBJ1-1	ASRSEDRGWVNTEAF
TRBV5-1	NA	TRBJ1-6	ASSLGQNNSPLH
TRBV12-3/TRBV12-4	NA	TRBJ2-3	ASSRDTDTQY
TRBV7-2	NA	TRBJ2-3	ASSRRIAGAPDTQY
TRBV29-1	few	TRBJ2-5	SVAIGADGRETQY
TRBV5-1	NA	TRBJ2-1	ASSLEDLYNEQF
TRBV24-1	NA	TRBJ2-5	ATSLGETQY
TRBV12-3/TRBV12-4	NA	TRBJ2-2	ASSLNDREAGELF
TRBV12-3/TRBV12-4	few	TRBJ2-7	ASTRTSGIYEQY
TRBV7-2	few	TRBJ2-7	ASSYGLAGVGSYEQY
TRBV20-1	NA	TRBJ2-1	SARPNSGRGFNEQF
TRBV5-1	NA	TRBJ2-3	ASSPGTSGSGTDTQY
TRBV5-1	NA	TRBJ2-3	ASSLGGQGATDTQY
TRBV6-5	few	TRBJ2-1	ASSASLAELYNEQF
TRBV21-1	NA	TRBJ2-7	ASSKKGTSGDEQY
TRBV6-2/TRBV6-3	NA	TRBJ2-1	ASSYWLGRGDEQF
TRBV20-1	many	TRBJ2-1	SAPNTMSEQF
TRBV20-1	NA	TRBJ2-1	SATQRQGTGNEQF
TRBV5-5	NA	TRBJ2-1	ASSKEATYNEQF
TRBV10-1	NA	TRBJ2-1	ASSGGDWYNEQF
TRBV20-1	NA	TRBJ2-3	SARMGDRAQY
TRBV2	few	TRBJ1-3	ASSDQAGNTIY